The entry that follows covers one TCR beta chain sequence. The junction departs from the called germline gene at one end, perhaps through a read error. The germline gives CDR1 MDHEN, CDR2 SYDVKM. This CDR3 spans 13 amino acids. Amplified TCR beta CDR3 regions came from RNA transcripts. First-round RT-PCR of the TCR CDR3 relied on the HTBI primer set. TCRdb itself ran the multiplex PCR reads through MiXCR, one entry per CDR3 protein. The sample lists almost 250,000 distinct CDR3 sequences; 24% were seen once. The source of the sample is a study of T cells in Graves' hyperthyroidism and ophthalmopathy. Study-wide context: Prior to any treatment, at the point of initial diagnosis, peripheral blood was collected.

A roughly 10 ml volume of fresh peripheral blood provided the PBMCs. Material: blood. The TCR comes from a woman between 40 and 55 years old with Graves' ophthalmopathy. The V and J genes are TRBV28 and TRBJ2-5, with D perhaps TRBD2 (5 bases). The CDR3 nucleotides read TGTGCCAGCAGACCGGGGTCGCAAGAGACCCACTACTTC. This translates into CASRPGSQETHYF.